These 20 T cell receptor beta chains were all obtained from the same sample, sequenced in a study of T cell repertoires in cytomegalovirus infection. Using its own MiXCR run on the reads, TCRdb lists one record per CDR3 protein. The sample includes approximately 700,000 distinct CDR3 sequences, roughly 35% of them seen just once. What was sequenced was PBMCs. These receptors were taken from a human donor in good health (CMV status not recorded). Some clones in this sample may be carry-over from other donors' samples.

A few counts support this clonotype. The rearrangement joins TRBV12-3 or TRBV12-4 to TRBJ2-5; 11 bases are shared with TRBD2. V trimming: 2 bases; J trimming: 5 bases; junction bases outside the gene matches: 7. The CDR3 has 16 residues. CDR3 DNA sequence: TGTGCCAGCAGTTTAACGGCTAGCGGGGGGAGGGAGACCCAGTACTTC. Translated: CASSLTASGGRETQYF.

Turning to this clonotype: At one end, the junction sequence differs from germline, possibly due to a read error. The J gene is TRBJ2-7, the V gene TRBV28; either TRBD1 or TRBD2 may supply D (6 bases each). Germline V CDR1 and CDR2: MDHEN, SYDVKM. The CDR3 has 15 residues. CDR3 in amino acids: CASSLGGPGANEQSF. The CDR3, as DNA: TGTGCCAGCAGTTTAGGTGGACCGGGGGCCAACGAGCAGTCCTTC.

This clonotype showed up just a few times. The chain carries TRBV10-3 and TRBJ1-5; no clear D. The germline V gene encodes CDR1 ENHRY and CDR2 SYGVKD. This CDR3 comprises 13 residues. V lost 10 bases and J lost 4, with 14 bases in between. The CDR3 DNA reads as TGTGCCACCCGCAGCCAAGGGAATCAGCCCCAGCATTTT. Protein: CATRSQGNQPQHF.

A note on this clonotype: A much larger clone lies one base from this, so it may be a read error. Without the conserved terminal phenylalanine or tryptophan, this CDR3 likely stems from a read error. The chain links TRBV7-2 to TRBJ2-6; D ambiguous. V dropped 3 bases and J dropped 2 bases, with 5 bases sitting between them. Germline assignment: CDR1 SGHTA and CDR2 FQGNSA. The length of the CDR3 is 14 residues. The CDR3 loop reads CASSLNPGANVLTL. The DNA for the CDR3 is TGTGCCAGCAGCTTGAACCCTGGGGCCAACGTCCTGACTTTA.

This clonotype was counted many times. The chain is built from TRBV28 and TRBJ1-3; D remains unclear. This CDR3 contains 14 residues. Germline V gives CDR1 MDHEN, CDR2 SYDVKM. V was trimmed by 6 bases and J by 0 bases, leaving 9 bases between them. The DNA of the CDR3 is TGTGCCAGCAGGTCGAGGATCTCTGGAAACACCATATATTTT. This codes for CASRSRISGNTIYF. Based on the CDR3 plus reference TRBV28 and TRBJ1-3, the full variable domain is DVKVTQSSRYLVKRTGEKVFLECVQDMDHENMFWYRQDPGLGLRLIYFSYDVKMKEKGDIPEGYSVSREKKERFSLILESASTNQTSMYLCASRSRISGNTIYFGEGSWLTVV.

This clonotype was seen a handful of times. V is TRBV19 and J is TRBJ2-1, with TRBD2 matching over 8 bases. Germline-derived CDR1 and CDR2 are LNHDA and SQIVND (reference sequence). V lost 3 bases to trimming and J lost 4 bases; unmatched junction nucleotides: 5. This CDR3 comprises 15 residues. In nucleotides, the CDR3 is TGTGCCAGTAGTATCGGGACTAGTCAATACAATGAGCAGTTCTTC. Protein sequence: CASSIGTSQYNEQFF.

This clonotype was counted between two and nine times. This rearrangement joins TRBV9 to TRBJ1-1; D is possibly TRBD1 (6 bases). Trimming took 9 bases from V and 0 from J, leaving 15 bases between them. CDR1 and CDR2 (germline): SGDLS, YYNGEE. The CDR3 runs to 14 residues. CDR3 protein: CATTRTAMNTEAFF. The CDR3 coding sequence is TGTGCCACCACGAGGACAGCAATGAACACTGAAGCTTTCTTT. Complete variable domain (other parts from reference TRBV9 and TRBJ1-1): DSGVTQTPKHLITATGQRVTLRCSPRSGDLSVYWYQQSLDQGLQFLIQYYNGEERAKGNILERFSAQQFPDLHSELNLSSLELGDSALYFCATTRTAMNTEAFFGQGTRLTVV.

J is TRBJ2-2 and V is TRBV20-1, with 11 bases aligning to TRBD2. The CDR3 is 16 amino acids. The J segment lost 5 bases and the V segment lost 0 bases, leaving 5 bases of the junction unmatched. CDR1 and CDR2 from the germline V gene are DFQATT and SNEGSKA (reference sequence). The CDR3 spells CSARDVLAGETGELFF. The CDR3 DNA reads as TGCAGTGCTAGAGATGTACTAGCGGGGGAAACCGGGGAGCTGTTTTTT.

The sample holds a few counts of this clonotype. This sequence joins TRBV29-1 and TRBJ1-1, with 8 nucleotides matching TRBD1. The CDR3 is 13 residues long. V lost 7 bases, J lost 1 base, and 5 bases stayed unmatched. CDR1 SQVTM and CDR2 ANQGSEA come from the germline V gene. The CDR3 here is CSGDRGPNTEAFF. CDR3 sequence (DNA): TGCAGCGGTGACAGGGGTCCGAACACTGAAGCTTTCTTT. Full variable domain (outside the CDR3, taken from reference TRBV29-1 and TRBJ1-1): SAVISQKPSRDICQRGTSLTIQCQVDSQVTMMFWYRQQPGQSLTLIATANQGSEATYESGFVIDKFPISRPNLTFSTLTVSNMSPEDSSIYLCSGDRGPNTEAFFGQGTRLTVV.

In this sample, this clonotype turned up once. The rearrangement joins TRBV12-3 or TRBV12-4 to TRBJ2-1; no definite D call. The V end was cut by 3 bases, the J end by 3 bases, with 9 bases between. This CDR3 spans 14 amino acids. The CDR3 DNA reads as TGTGCCAGCAGTTTCAGGCTGAGCTACAATGAGCAGTTCTTC. Translated, it gives CASSFRLSYNEQFF.

This chain links TRBV5-1 with TRBJ1-1; maybe TRBD1 (5 bases). V lost 7 bases and J lost 4, with 14 bases in between. Germline values: CDR1 SGHRS, CDR2 YFSETQ. This CDR3 is built from 13 residues. CDR3 DNA: TGCGCCAGCCGATCAGGGTTTGTCACTGAAGCTTTCTTT. Residues: CASRSGFVTEAFF. The variable domain in full, with the rest retrieved from reference TRBV5-1 and TRBJ1-1, is KAGVTQTPRYLIKTRGQQVTLSCSPISGHRSVSWYQQTPGQGLQFLFEYFSETQRNKGNFPGRFSGRQFSNSRSEMNVSTLELGDSALYLCASRSGFVTEAFFGQGTRLTVV.

The rearrangement links TRBV19 to TRBJ2-1; 10 bases align to TRBD2. V trimming: 5 bases; J trimming: 3 bases; junction bases outside the gene matches: 22. There are 21 residues in the CDR3. CDR1 and CDR2 from the germline V gene are LNHDA and SQIVND (reference sequence). In DNA form, the CDR3 reads TGTGCCAGTAGTCCACCACAAACCGACTGGACTAGCGGCCTCTTCTACAATGAGCAGTTCTTC. Translated, it gives CASSPPQTDWTSGLFYNEQFF.

Regarding this clonotype: At one end, the junction sequence differs from germline, possibly due to a read error. For the CDR3, the DNA is TGTGGCAGCAGCTTAGCAGTCCTCGTGGGTGAGCAGTTCTTC. This codes for CGSSLAVLVGEQFF. The chain carries TRBV7-2 and TRBJ2-1; no clear D. Germline V gives CDR1 SGHTA, CDR2 FQGNSA. The CDR3 has 14 residues. Variable domain in full (rest from reference TRBV7-2 and TRBJ2-1): GAGVSQSPSNKVTEKGKDVELRCDPISGHTALYWYRQSLGQGLEFLIYFQGNSAPDKSGLPSDRFSAERTGGSVSTLTIQRTQQEDSAVYLCGSSLAVLVGEQFFGPGTRLTVL.

The chain combines TRBV28 with TRBJ2-7; unclear D gene. V shed 5 bases and J shed 2 bases, with 13 bases lying between them. This CDR3 comprises 14 residues. Germline assignment: CDR1 MDHEN and CDR2 SYDVKM. CDR3 nucleotide sequence: TGTGCCAGCAGTCGACCGGGTAGTGCCTACGAGCAGTACTTC. This encodes CASSRPGSAYEQYF.

The J gene is TRBJ2-1, the V gene TRBV12-3 or TRBV12-4, with TRBD2 matching over 9 bases. This CDR3 is built from 14 residues. With 0 bases clipped from V and 14 bases from J, the junction kept 8 bases outside the gene matches. The CDR3 nucleotides read TGTGCCAGCAGTTTAGCGGGAGTAGCGGGAGACGAGTTCTTC. It encodes CASSLAGVAGDEFF.

This clonotype was detected a few times. The J gene is TRBJ2-7, the V gene TRBV6-5, with 8 nucleotides matching TRBD1. After removal of 2 bases from V and 7 bases from J, the junction contained 13 bases not matched to a gene. CDR3 length: 16 amino acids. The germline CDR1 and CDR2 sequences are MNHEY and SVGAGI. The CDR3 region has the DNA TGTGCCAGCAGTTACGGACAGGGCTTTAGTACTAGAGAGCAGTACTTC. Protein: CASSYGQGFSTREQYF.

This chain joins TRBV12-3 or TRBV12-4 and TRBJ1-4; D unclear. The V gene lost 8 bases and the J gene lost 5 bases, with 12 bases spanning the gap. The CDR3 is 13 residues long. The CDR3 coding sequence is TGTGCCAGCCTGTTGGGCATAAATGAAAAACTGTTTTTT. It encodes CASLLGINEKLFF.

The V gene is TRBV20-1, the J gene TRBJ1-2; 12 positions agree with TRBD1. The germline V gene has CDR1 DFQATT and CDR2 SNEGSKA (reference sequence). V shed 6 bases and J 7 bases; nucleotides not matched to a gene: 6. This CDR3 comprises 13 residues. CDR3 bases: TGCAGTGCCCCGGGACAGGGGGCACTTGGCTACACCTTC. It encodes CSAPGQGALGYTF.

The chain joins TRBV7-2 to TRBJ2-5, with 8 bases that match TRBD1. With V trimmed by 3 bases and J by 4 bases, 4 bases remained unmatched. Germline loops: CDR1 SGHTA, CDR2 FQGNSA. The CDR3 is 14 residues long. The CDR3 protein is CASSLRQGRETQYF. CDR3 DNA sequence: TGTGCCAGCAGCTTGCGACAGGGGCGAGAGACCCAGTACTTC.

J is TRBJ1-1 and V is TRBV4-3, with D unresolved. The V gene's germline CDR1 is LGHNA and CDR2 YSLEER. The CDR3 covers 17 residues. V lost 4 bases, J lost 0 bases, and 18 bases lay in between. CDR3 bases: TGCGCCAGCAGCCCTCCTGGTACGGTCGGCGTGAACACTGAAGCTTTCTTT. This codes for CASSPPGTVGVNTEAFF.